Sequencing of this T cell receptor (beta chain) was carried out in a study of PD-L1 blockade in urothelial cancer. Measured with immunoSEQ multiplex PCR; TCRdb has only the in-frame clones, and not every one. The sample includes 80,000 to 95,000 clones, less than 85% of them seen just once. Germline CDR1 and CDR2: LNHDA and SQIVND (reference sequence). V lost 5 bases and J lost 4, with 9 bases in between. The CDR3 is 13 amino acids. Time point here: peripheral blood 6 weeks after treatment start. The study enrolled patients with locally advanced or metastatic urothelial carcinoma. The sequence was collected from a man in his 70s with urothelial cancer. The genes are TRBV19 and TRBJ2-1, with D possibly TRBD1 on 5 matching bases. Sequenced here: PBMCs, sampled around atezolizumab (anti-PD-L1) treatment. CDR3 residues: CASSQRGYNEQFF. CDR3 DNA sequence: TGTGCCAGTAGTCAAAGGGGATACAATGAGCAGTTCTTC. The variable domain in full, with the rest retrieved from reference TRBV19 and TRBJ2-1, is DGGITQSPKYLFRKEGQNVTLSCEQNLNHDAMYWYRQDPGQGLRLIYYSQIVNDFQKGDIAEGYSVSREKKESFPLTVTSAQKNPTAFYLCASSQRGYNEQFFGPGTRLTVL.